One sample yielded the 19 T cell receptor beta chains listed below, sequenced in a study of cytomegalovirus exposure and HLA in healthy donors. The PCR was carried out with 60 Vbeta primers and 13 Jbeta primers. Generated by immunoSEQ multiplex PCR, the TCRdb table keeps only in-frame clones and is missing some. This sample has 100,000 or so clones, with over 65% found just once. Sequencing was carried out using PBMCs. The receptors come from a man in his forties or fifties in good health and CMV-seropositive.

This clone was seen a single time. In DNA form, the CDR3 reads TGTGCCAGCAGCTTACACGACAGGCCCGGCGGGCAGTACTTC. Protein sequence: CASSLHDRPGGQYF. This chain uses TRBV7-9 with TRBJ2-7; D may be TRBD1 (6 bases). The CDR3 totals 14 residues. In germline, CDR1 is SEHNR, CDR2 FQNEAQ (reference sequence). Trimming shortened V by 2 bases and J by 9 bases, and 17 bases separated the two germline ends.

The rearrangement links TRBV30 to TRBJ2-7; weak D call: TRBD2 (6 bases). The CDR3 totals 12 residues. Germline V gene lookup returns CDR1 GTSNPN and CDR2 SVGIG (reference sequence). V gave up 2 bases and J gave up 2 bases, with 7 bases separating them. CDR3 in amino acids: CAWSTGAYEQYF. The DNA of the CDR3 is TGTGCCTGGAGTACGGGGGCCTACGAGCAGTACTTC.

The chain joins TRBV6-6 to TRBJ2-7; 9 bases fit TRBD1. J was trimmed by 3 bases and V by 6 bases; bases with no gene match: 9. The CDR3 has 15 residues. Germline assignment: CDR1 MNHNY and CDR2 SVGAGI (reference sequence). CDR3 bases: TGTGCCAGCAGCGAACCTAGGACAGGGGACTACGAGCAGTACTTC. It specifies CASSEPRTGDYEQYF.

This chain joins TRBV7-3 and TRBJ2-3, with TRBD2 matching 11 bases. Trimming at V came to 5 bases and at J to 5 bases, leaving 3 bases not matched to a gene. Germline V CDR1 and CDR2: SGHTA, FQGTGA. The CDR3 runs to 14 residues. CDR3 sequence (DNA): TGTGCCAGCAGCCCCGGACTAGCGGGAGATACGCAGTATTTT. It encodes CASSPGLAGDTQYF.

This clone was counted a few times. The chain has TRBV2 and TRBJ2-2; 9 bases are a match to TRBD1. The V gene's germline CDR1 is SNHLY and CDR2 FYNNEI. V gave up 5 bases and J gave up 4 bases; unmatched junction bases: 11. CDR3 length: 17 residues. The CDR3 DNA sequence: TGTGCCAGCAGTATACGGACCGGGACAGGGTCCACCGGGGAGCTGTTTTTT. Translating gives CASSIRTGTGSTGELFF.

The V and J genes are TRBV6-4 and TRBJ1-2, with 7 bases lining up with TRBD1. The junction had 4 bases not matched to a gene; V was cut back by 7 bases and J by 2 bases. This CDR3 comprises 13 residues. The germline V gene has CDR1 MRHNA and CDR2 SNTAGT. This CDR3 is CASMLTGNYGYTF. The DNA of the CDR3 is TGTGCCAGCATGTTGACAGGGAACTATGGCTACACCTTC.

The V and J genes are TRBV7-8 and TRBJ2-6; no clear D. The germline V gene encodes CDR1 SGHVS and CDR2 FQNEAQ. The CDR3 runs to 18 residues. Trimming took 1 base from V and 0 from J, leaving 13 bases between them. The CDR3, as DNA: TGTGCCAGCAGCTTAGTGGCAGTAATTATCTCTGGGGCCAACGTCCTGACTTTC. Amino acid sequence: CASSLVAVIISGANVLTF.

V is TRBV11-3 and J is TRBJ1-1; possible D gene TRBD1, 6 bases. This CDR3 contains 16 residues. The ends were cut back, 1 base at V and 4 bases at J, with 16 bases in the middle. Germline-derived CDR1 and CDR2 are SGHNT and YENEEA. The CDR3 DNA reads TGTGCCAGCAGCTTAGTTTTGCAGGGGCGAGCCACTGAAGCTTTCTTT. Protein: CASSLVLQGRATEAFF.

This chain joins TRBV7-9 and TRBJ1-2; possible D gene TRBD1, 5 bases. Between the trimmed V and J ends, which lost 5 bases and 6 bases, there was a span of 22 bases. Germline V gene lookup returns CDR1 SEHNR and CDR2 FQNEAQ (reference sequence). CDR3 length: 16 amino acids. The CDR3 nucleotides are TGTGCCAGCAGCAGGATTCCGACGACAGCGACCGATGGCTACACCTTC. The encoded protein is CASSRIPTTATDGYTF.

This chain uses TRBV5-4 with TRBJ1-2; 9 nucleotides agree with TRBD1. Trimming cost V 4 bases and J 0 bases; bases outside gene matches: 4. Germline CDR1 and CDR2: SGHNT and YYREEE (reference sequence). The CDR3 extends over 15 amino acids. The CDR3 DNA reads TGTGCCAGCAGCCCCCGGGACAGGGCTAACTATGGCTACACCTTC. Encoded protein: CASSPRDRANYGYTF.

The chain combines TRBV15 with TRBJ2-1; 8 positions agree with TRBD2. Germline CDR1 reads LNHNV; CDR2 reads YYDKDF (reference sequence). The CDR3 sequence is 16 residues long. V shed 1 base and J 6 bases; nucleotides not matched to a gene: 8. The CDR3 coding sequence is TGTGCCACCAGCAGAGTCTTCGGGGGGGCCGGCAATGAGCAGTTCTTC. Amino acid sequence: CATSRVFGGAGNEQFF.

As regards this clone: Mismatch with germline at one junction end may stem from a read error. The chain combines TRBV27 with TRBJ2-6; D might be TRBD1 (5 bases). The germline CDR1 and CDR2 sequences are MNHEY and SMNVEV (reference sequence). The CDR3 extends over 15 amino acids. The CDR3 coding sequence is TGTGCCAGCAGTACAGTCTTCTCTGGGGCCAACGGCCTGACTTTC. This gives the protein CASSTVFSGANGLTF. The whole variable domain, remainder taken from reference TRBV27 and TRBJ2-6, is EAQVTQNPRYLITVTGKKLTVTCSQNMNHEYMSWYRQDPGLGLRQIYYSMNVEVTDKGDVPEGYKVSRKEKRNFPLILESPSPNQTSLYFCASSTVFSGANGLTFGAGSRLTVL.

The chain has TRBV6-9 and TRBJ1-3, with 8 bases that match TRBD1. The V gene end was trimmed by 9 bases and the J gene end by 0 bases; junction bases not matched to a gene: 7. CDR1 and CDR2 from the germline V gene are MNHGY and SVAAGI. The length of the CDR3 is 15 residues. Here the CDR3 reads CARIGQGHSGNTIYF. Written as DNA, the CDR3 is TGTGCCAGGATAGGACAGGGCCACTCTGGAAACACCATATATTTT.

The J gene is TRBJ2-3, the V gene TRBV6-5; perhaps TRBD2 as D (7 bases). CDR3 length equals 15 residues. V lost 3 bases to trimming and J lost 6 bases, with 16 bases between them. CDR1 and CDR2 (germline): MNHEY, SVGAGI. The CDR3 here is CASSYEGGRLDTQYF. The CDR3 coding sequence is TGTGCCAGCAGTTATGAGGGGGGGCGATTGGATACGCAGTATTTT.

Concerning this clone itself: The same CDR3 is also encoded by other DNA sequences in this sample. The rearrangement uses TRBV9 and TRBJ1-1; 7 bases line up with TRBD1. With V trimmed by 3 bases and J by 4 bases, 6 bases remained unmatched. Per the germline V gene, CDR1 is SGDLS and CDR2 is YYNGEE. This CDR3 region has 14 residues. CDR3 residues: CASSAYPGGTEAFF. The CDR3 nucleotides read TGTGCCAGCAGCGCGTATCCAGGGGGCACTGAAGCTTTCTTT. Filled out from reference TRBV9 and TRBJ1-1, the complete variable domain reads DSGVTQTPKHLITATGQRVTLRCSPRSGDLSVYWYQQSLDQGLQFLIQYYNGEERAKGNILERFSAQQFPDLHSELNLSSLELGDSALYFCASSAYPGGTEAFFGQGTRLTVV.

The chain is built from TRBV7-6 and TRBJ2-5; TRBD1 aligns across 7 bases. The CDR3 runs 14 residues. Germline CDR1 is SGHVS and CDR2 is FNYEAQ. With 5 bases clipped from V and 5 bases from J, the junction kept 8 bases outside the gene matches. For the CDR3, the DNA is TGTGCCAGCAGCGGATACAGGGGTTTGGAGACCCAGTACTTC. It yields the protein CASSGYRGLETQYF.

The chain uses TRBV7-2 and TRBJ2-3, with 10 bases lining up with TRBD1. The CDR3 is 16 amino acids. The germline V gene has CDR1 SGHTA and CDR2 FQGNSA. The V segment lost 4 bases and the J segment 6 bases; nucleotides outside the gene matches: 10. CDR3 region: CASSSAPGQGTDTQYF. The CDR3 DNA is TGTGCCAGCAGCTCCGCTCCGGGACAGGGGACGGATACGCAGTATTTT.

The rearrangement links TRBV18 to TRBJ2-1, with TRBD2 matching over 13 bases. From germline, CDR1 is KGHSH and CDR2 LQKENI. The CDR3 loop spans 17 amino acids. With V trimmed by 6 bases and J by 5 bases, 10 bases remained unmatched. CDR3 loop: CASSRRLAGGTDNEQFF. In DNA form, the CDR3 reads TGTGCCAGCTCCCGAAGACTAGCGGGAGGCACCGACAATGAGCAGTTCTTC. Full variable domain (outside the CDR3, taken from reference TRBV18 and TRBJ2-1): NAGVMQNPRHLVRRRGQEARLRCSPMKGHSHVYWYRQLPEEGLKFMVYLQKENIIDESGMPKERFSAEFPKEGPSILRIQQVVRGDSAAYFCASSRRLAGGTDNEQFFGPGTRLTVL.

CDR3 bases: TGTGCCAGCAGTCCGGGGGGACTAGCGGGTCCTTGGCCGTACTTC. Its protein product is CASSPGGLAGPWPYF. J is TRBJ2-5 and V is TRBV28, with 12 bases identical to TRBD2. Germline loops: CDR1 MDHEN, CDR2 SYDVKM. J was trimmed by 13 bases and V by 5 bases; bases with no gene match: 14. The CDR3 has 15 residues.